Below, one T cell receptor beta chain is given with its context. Its matching antigen is unknown. The sample's time point: patch test 2, 6 weeks after DPC sensitization. The treatment was: therapeutic diphenylcyclopropenone sensitization with weekly scalp DPC. This record comes from a study of human T cells and chemical hapten exposure. Study in general: The study lasted roughly 26 weeks, and patients were dosed weekly with diphenylcyclopropenone on the scalp throughout. Points from the study as a whole: Having alopecia, donors may respond immunologically unlike healthy people.

V lost 4 bases and J lost 8, with 12 bases in between. The CDR3 has 13 residues. Germline V gene data show CDR1 as SQVTM and CDR2 as ANQGSEA. TCRdb redid the calling of the RACE reads with MiXCR, one entry per CDR3 protein. This sample has under 450,000 distinct CDR3 sequences, with under 6.5% found just once. This TCR was recovered from a woman younger than 35 with alopecia areata. Some clones in this sample may be carry-over from other donors' samples. The input for sequencing was whole blood, taken in connection with sensitization to the hapten diphenylcyclopropenone (DPC). The V gene is TRBV29-1, the J gene TRBJ1-6; D might be TRBD1 (6 bases). DNA for the CDR3: TGCAGCGTTGGGGCAGGGGAGGATTCACCCCTCCACTTT. Protein product: CSVGAGEDSPLHF.